Following are 6 T cell receptor beta chains from one sample sequenced in a study of blood T cells in healthy people across ages. Then a second PCR, running roughly 7 to 11 cycles, was carried out with a sample-barcoded 5' primer and a J-beta primer mix. TCRdb independently ran MiXCR on the 5' RACE reads; one entry per CDR3 protein. The sample lists under 1,000,000 distinct CDR3 sequences, under 40% seen once, with over 10% in the top ten. Sequencing input: blood. These receptors originate from a man aged 18 to 30 in good health.

V and J are TRBV20-1 and TRBJ2-4; no definite D call. Trimming left V 1 base short and J 13 bases short, with 14 bases between. This CDR3 is built from 12 residues. Germline assignment: CDR1 DFQATT and CDR2 SNEGSKA (reference sequence). In nucleotides, the CDR3 is TGCAGTGCTAGAGGTCTAGGAAATGAGCAGTACTTC. Residues: CSARGLGNEQYF.

This clonotype came up a few times. Given a much more abundant clone one base away, this may be a read error. The genes are TRBV20-1 and TRBJ2-5; D is possibly TRBD1 (5 bases). The CDR3 has 11 residues. Germline loops: CDR1 DFQATT, CDR2 SNEGSKA (reference sequence). Here the CDR3 DNA reads TGCAGTGCGACAGTCCAAGAGACCCGGTACTTC. Its translation: CSATVQETRYF.

The chain recombines TRBV28 with TRBJ2-5; D might be TRBD1 or TRBD2, each matching 5 bases. CDR3 length: 14 residues. The germline V and J ends were trimmed by 8 bases and 2 bases, with 15 bases remaining between them. CDR1 and CDR2 from the germline V gene are MDHEN and SYDVKM. CDR3 residues: CASGTGTAQETQYF. In DNA form, the CDR3 reads TGTGCCAGCGGAACCGGGACGGCACAAGAGACCCAGTACTTC.

The chain joins TRBV5-1 to TRBJ1-6, with D uncertain. Germline-derived CDR1 and CDR2 are SGHRS and YFSETQ. V was cut by 2 bases and J by 6 bases, with 9 bases left in between. This CDR3 has 14 residues. CDR3 region: CASSFSNGNSPLHF. In nucleotides, the CDR3 is TGCGCCAGCAGCTTTTCGAATGGTAATTCACCCCTCCACTTT.

This clonotype was picked up a small number of times. V gene TRBV12-3 or TRBV12-4 combines with J gene TRBJ1-6; no clear D. V dropped 4 bases and J dropped 6 bases, with 10 bases sitting between them. This CDR3 region has 14 residues. CDR3 residues: CASSSRAVNSPLHF. In DNA, the CDR3 is TGTGCCAGCAGTTCGAGAGCTGTTAATTCACCCCTCCACTTT.

This clonotype has only a few counts. The rearrangement links TRBV9 to TRBJ1-1; no reliable D call. Germline CDR1 is SGDLS and CDR2 is YYNGEE. This CDR3 has 13 amino acids. V was trimmed by 0 bases and J by 8 bases, leaving 11 bases between them. This CDR3 is CASSVEDATEAFF. The CDR3, as DNA: TGTGCCAGCAGCGTAGAAGATGCTACAGAAGCTTTCTTT.